The 29 T cell receptor beta chains presented below share a single source sample, sequenced in a study of T cell repertoires in cytomegalovirus infection. TCRdb itself ran the reads through MiXCR, one entry per CDR3 protein. The sample carries some 310,000 distinct CDR3 sequences, roughly 25% recorded once. Antigens of these TCRs are unknown. Sequencing was performed on cultured PBMCs, taken from culture after CMV antigen stimulation. These receptors were obtained from a human donor in good health (CMV status not recorded). Some clones in this sample may be carry-over from other donors' samples.

V usage is TRBV6-1 and J usage is TRBJ2-7, with 8 bases matching TRBD1. Germline values: CDR1 MNHNS, CDR2 SASEGT. The V gene end was trimmed by 10 bases and the J gene end by 4 bases; junction bases not matched to a gene: 9. The CDR3 sequence is 13 residues long. CDR3 residues: CATIGQGAYEQYV. The CDR3 nucleotides are TGTGCCACTATAGGCCAGGGGGCGTACGAGCAGTACGTC.

This clonotype was picked up many times. This chain connects TRBV19 to TRBJ2-1; 7 bases agree with TRBD2. After removal of 6 bases from V and 8 bases from J, the junction contained 13 bases not matched to a gene. The length of the CDR3 is 15 residues. In germline, CDR1 is LNHDA, CDR2 SQIVND (reference sequence). CDR3 sequence: CASSLGASGTHEQFF. The CDR3 DNA follows: TGTGCCAGTAGCCTAGGGGCTAGCGGTACCCATGAGCAGTTCTTC.

The chain's CDR3 is CASSYPLAGPAKYEQYF. Written as DNA, the CDR3 is TGTGCCAGCAGTTACCCACTAGCGGGACCCGCGAAATACGAGCAGTACTTC. The chain carries TRBV6-2 or TRBV6-3 and TRBJ2-7; 10 bases agree with TRBD2. Unmatched junction bases numbered 11, after V lost 2 bases and J lost 4 bases. Germline V gives CDR1 MNHEY, CDR2 SVGEGT. The CDR3 has 17 residues.

This sequence joins TRBV6-1 and TRBJ2-7; TRBD2 is a possible D gene (6 bases). CDR3 size: 13 residues. The germline V gene encodes CDR1 MNHNS and CDR2 SASEGT. The germline V and J ends were trimmed by 4 bases and 6 bases, with 13 bases remaining between them. The CDR3 is CASSAGLGGEQYF. The CDR3 bases are TGTGCCAGCAGTGCGGGACTCGGGGGCGAGCAGTACTTC.

This clonotype has more than one count but fewer than ten. The V call is TRBV6-6, the J call TRBJ2-2; maybe TRBD2 (5 bases). CDR1 and CDR2 (germline): MNHNY, SVGAGI (reference sequence). Trimming shortened V by 10 bases and J by 0 bases, and 18 bases separated the two germline ends. This CDR3 spans 16 amino acids. The CDR3 region has the DNA TGTGCCACTGTCCCTAGCAGACTGGCGAACACCGGGGAGCTGTTTTTT. Translation: CATVPSRLANTGELFF.

The V gene is TRBV7-2, the J gene TRBJ2-7; 7 bases fit TRBD1. Trimming cost V 5 bases and J 6 bases; bases outside gene matches: 4. The CDR3 is 12 residues long. Germline V lookup: CDR1 SGHTA, CDR2 FQGNSA. DNA for the CDR3: TGTGCCAGCAGCCTCCGGACAGGCGAGCAGTACGTC. Amino acids: CASSLRTGEQYV.

Ten or more counts support this clonotype. The rearrangement uses TRBV7-2 and TRBJ2-7; D uncertain. Germline CDR1 is SGHTA and CDR2 is FQGNSA. There are 13 residues in the CDR3. The V end lost 0 bases, the J end lost 5 bases, and 8 bases lay between the germline ends. The CDR3 coding sequence is TGTGCCAGCAGCTTAGCTTCTAGGGACGAGCAGTACTTC. Translating gives CASSLASRDEQYF.

The sample holds many counts of this clonotype. In DNA form, the CDR3 reads TGTGCCAGCAGCACCGGCCCGACCGGGGAGCTGTTTTTT. Translated, it gives CASSTGPTGELFF. V usage is TRBV7-2 and J usage is TRBJ2-2; D is ambiguous. Germline-derived CDR1 and CDR2 are SGHTA and FQGNSA. The CDR3 covers 13 residues. Trimming took 5 bases from V and 5 from J, leaving 9 bases between them.

The V and J genes are TRBV20-1 and TRBJ2-1, with 8 bases that match TRBD2. V shed 6 bases and J 5 bases; nucleotides not matched to a gene: 12. The CDR3 has 15 amino acids. Germline CDR1 DFQATT, CDR2 SNEGSKA (reference sequence). In nucleotides, the CDR3 is TGCAGTGCACCTGGTAGACTAGCGAACGACAATGAGCAGTTCTTC. It specifies CSAPGRLANDNEQFF.

V usage is TRBV28 and J usage is TRBJ1-1, with 12 bases that match TRBD1. V lost 4 bases to trimming and J lost 3 bases; unmatched junction nucleotides: 6. This CDR3 contains 16 residues. Germline V gene sequence: CDR1 MDHEN, CDR2 SYDVKM. The chain's CDR3 is CASSSRGQGAYTEAFF. The CDR3 nucleotides are TGTGCCAGCAGTTCTCGGGGACAGGGGGCTTACACTGAAGCTTTCTTT.

This clonotype was recorded many times. This chain uses TRBV7-2 with TRBJ2-5; unclear D gene. Germline V gene lookup returns CDR1 SGHTA and CDR2 FQGNSA. The V gene lost 0 bases and the J gene lost 4 bases, with 6 bases spanning the gap. There are 13 residues in the CDR3. CDR3 protein: CASSLAGLETQYF. The CDR3 nucleotides are TGTGCCAGCAGCTTAGCGGGCTTAGAGACCCAGTACTTC.

This clonotype was detected a few times. The chain is built from TRBV6-1 and TRBJ1-6, with 7 bases identical to TRBD1. Looked up from germline, CDR1 is MNHNS and CDR2 is SASEGT. After removal of 7 bases from V and 10 bases from J, the junction contained 7 bases not matched to a gene. The CDR3 loop spans 13 amino acids. The CDR3, as DNA: TGTGCCAGCAACGACAGGGTGGGATCACCCCTCCACTTT. Residues: CASNDRVGSPLHF.

This clonotype occurred a few times. The chain links TRBV12-3 or TRBV12-4 to TRBJ1-2; D uncertain. V was cut by 6 bases and J by 4 bases, with 12 bases left in between. The CDR3 consists of 13 residues. The CDR3 spells CASSPLSFYGYTF. The CDR3 DNA follows: TGTGCCAGCAGCCCTTTATCCTTCTATGGCTACACCTTC.

This clonotype appeared many times. The CDR3 protein is CASSPRTGTGYGYTF. The DNA of the CDR3 is TGTGCCAGCAGTCCCCGTACAGGGACCGGCTATGGCTACACCTTC. The V gene is TRBV12-3 or TRBV12-4, the J gene TRBJ1-2, with D perhaps TRBD1 (6 bases). Trimming removed 5 bases at V and 4 bases at J, with 17 bases between. The CDR3 covers 15 residues.

Ten or more counts support this clonotype. This chain joins TRBV4-2 and TRBJ2-1, with 7 bases matching TRBD2. CDR1 LGHNA and CDR2 YNFKEQ come from the germline V gene. Trimming removed 8 bases from V and 5 bases from J; junction bases left unmatched: 12. This CDR3 contains 15 residues. CDR3 protein: CASGLGLAVNNEQFF. DNA for the CDR3: TGTGCCAGCGGACTCGGGCTAGCGGTAAACAATGAGCAGTTCTTC.

This clonotype has only one observation. The chain recombines TRBV10-1 with TRBJ2-3; no clear D. CDR1 WNHNN and CDR2 SYGVQD come from the germline V gene (reference sequence). With 0 bases removed from V and 0 bases from J, the gap between germline ends came to 10 bases. There are 16 residues in the CDR3. CDR3 DNA: TGCGCCAGCAGTGAGTCGCCCACTTCGAGCACAGATACGCAGTATTTT. This codes for CASSESPTSSTDTQYF.

This clonotype was counted between two and nine times. The gene calls are TRBV19 and TRBJ2-3; no firm D call. The V end was cut by 1 base, the J end by 1 base, with 6 bases between. Germline V gene lookup returns CDR1 LNHDA and CDR2 SQIVND (reference sequence). This CDR3 has 14 amino acids. CDR3 DNA: TGTGCCAGTAGTATAGTCGCCCGCACAGATACGCAGTATTTT. Residues: CASSIVARTDTQYF.

This clonotype was counted many times. The chain has TRBV7-2 and TRBJ2-1; D remains ambiguous. Germline V gene sequence: CDR1 SGHTA, CDR2 FQGNSA. The CDR3 contains 13 residues. V was shortened by 5 bases and J by 7 bases, with 12 bases between the two germline ends. The CDR3 sequence: CASSPRVGNEQFF. CDR3 nucleotide sequence: TGTGCCAGCAGCCCAAGAGTGGGAAATGAGCAGTTCTTC.

This clonotype has ten or more counts. The gene calls are TRBV6-1 and TRBJ1-5, with a weak D call TRBD1 (5 bases). The germline V gene has CDR1 MNHNS and CDR2 SASEGT. V gave up 10 bases and J gave up 2 bases, with 15 bases separating them. The CDR3 has 14 amino acids. The CDR3 region is CATKTGGGNQPQHF. In nucleotides, the CDR3 is TGTGCCACCAAAACGGGGGGGGGCAATCAGCCCCAGCATTTT.

This clonotype was detected a few times. V is TRBV19 and J is TRBJ1-5; possible D gene TRBD1, 6 bases. Deletions cut 3 bases from V and 5 bases from J, with 17 bases between. The CDR3 length is 16 residues. The germline V gene has CDR1 LNHDA and CDR2 SQIVND (reference sequence). CDR3 in amino acids: CASSIRERQAHQPQHF. As DNA, the CDR3 is TGTGCCAGTAGTATCCGGGAAAGACAGGCCCATCAGCCCCAGCATTTT. Full variable domain (rest looked up from reference TRBV19 and TRBJ1-5): DGGITQSPKYLFRKEGQNVTLSCEQNLNHDAMYWYRQDPGQGLRLIYYSQIVNDFQKGDIAEGYSVSREKKESFPLTVTSAQKNPTAFYLCASSIRERQAHQPQHFGDGTRLSIL.

This rearrangement joins TRBV5-4 to TRBJ2-1; maybe TRBD1 (5 bases). Trimming took off 3 bases at V and 0 bases at J, with 19 bases between the two ends. The CDR3 has 18 amino acids. Germline V gene lookup returns CDR1 SGHNT and CDR2 YYREEE (reference sequence). The CDR3 nucleotides are TGTGCCAGCAGCTCGGCAACGGAAGGACACAGCTCCTACAATGAGCAGTTCTTC. Protein: CASSSATEGHSSYNEQFF.

This clonotype was seen more than once but under ten times. This chain joins TRBV5-4 and TRBJ2-5; 12 bases fit TRBD2. Per germline, CDR1 SGHNT and CDR2 YYREEE (reference sequence). V lost 4 bases, J lost 5 bases, and 18 bases stayed unmatched. The CDR3 length is 19 residues. The DNA for the CDR3 is TGTGCCAGCAGCGCGGTCGGACTAGCGGGAACTCGATGGGGGGAGACCCAGTACTTC. It codes for CASSAVGLAGTRWGETQYF.

The gene calls are TRBV28 and TRBJ2-7; D is perhaps TRBD1 (6 bases). The CDR3 spans 14 residues. Trimming left V 2 bases short and J 4 bases short, with 12 bases between. Germline lookup yields CDR1 MDHEN and CDR2 SYDVKM. Written as DNA, the CDR3 is TGTGCCAGCAGTTTACAGGGGCGAGGATACGAGCAGTACTTC. This gives the protein CASSLQGRGYEQYF.

The sample holds many counts of this clonotype. This chain joins TRBV30 and TRBJ1-2; tentatively, D is TRBD1 (5 bases). Germline lookup yields CDR1 GTSNPN and CDR2 SVGIG (reference sequence). V dropped 1 base and J dropped 0 bases, with 12 bases sitting between them. This CDR3 has 15 residues. The CDR3 is CAWSGAGYTNYGYTF. The CDR3 DNA is TGTGCCTGGAGTGGCGCAGGGTATACTAACTATGGCTACACCTTC.

This clonotype occurred many times. J is TRBJ2-3 and V is TRBV12-3 or TRBV12-4; D remains ambiguous. V gave up 3 bases and J gave up 2 bases, with 9 bases separating them. This CDR3 is 14 amino acids long. The DNA for the CDR3 is TGTGCCAGCAGTTTGGTGGGTTCCACAGATACGCAGTATTTT. It translates to CASSLVGSTDTQYF.

In this sample, this clonotype turned up a few times. The chain is built from TRBV6-2 or TRBV6-3 and TRBJ2-7; TRBD2 agrees at 12 bases. Germline lookup yields CDR1 MNHEY and CDR2 SVGEGT. The V gene end was trimmed by 6 bases and the J gene end by 1 base; junction bases not matched to a gene: 7. The CDR3 is 16 residues long. Here the CDR3 DNA reads TGTGCCAGCAGCTCCGGGGGGACTAGCGGGTCCTACGAGCAGTACGTC. It translates to CASSSGGTSGSYEQYV.

Many counts were recorded for this clonotype. Here the CDR3 reads CASSPWTKQETQYF. CDR3 DNA: TGTGCCAGCAGCCCCTGGACAAAACAAGAGACCCAGTACTTC. The rearrangement links TRBV7-6 to TRBJ2-5; the D gene is possibly TRBD1 (5 bases). CDR1 is SGHVS and CDR2 is FNYEAQ in the germline V gene. Trimming took off 5 bases at V and 2 bases at J, with 12 bases between the two ends. The CDR3 has 14 residues.

This clonotype was recorded many times. The rearrangement links TRBV12-3 or TRBV12-4 to TRBJ1-4; D is possibly TRBD1 (5 bases). V was trimmed by 4 bases and J by 7 bases, leaving 16 bases between them. The CDR3 has 15 residues. CDR3 sequence (DNA): TGTGCCAGCAGTTCCCGACAGAATGAGGGTGAAAAACTGTTTTTT. Translation gives CASSSRQNEGEKLFF.

This chain connects TRBV6-5 to TRBJ2-1; 9 bases fit TRBD2. The CDR3 covers 16 residues. Germline CDR1 and CDR2: MNHEY and SVGAGI. Trimming removed 0 bases from V and 8 bases from J; junction bases left unmatched: 8. In nucleotides, the CDR3 is TGTGCCAGCAGTTACTCGGGCGGGAGGGCCCTCGATGAGCAGTTCTTC. As protein: CASSYSGGRALDEQFF.